What follows are 6 T cell receptor beta chains derived from one specimen sequenced in a study of T cell responses to AZD1222 COVID-19 vaccine. Assay used: immunoSEQ multiplex PCR; TCRdb lists only in-frame clones, some missing. The table lists some 190,000 clones, about 92% of them singletons, with about 1.2% in the top ten. Sequencing used peripheral blood, obtained on day 0 of AZD1222 vaccination. These TCRs come from an adult in good health.

This clone is a singleton in its sample. V gene TRBV5-8 combines with J gene TRBJ1-2; tentative D call: TRBD1 (6 bases). From germline, CDR1 is SGHTS and CDR2 YDEGEE. The V gene lost 5 bases and the J gene lost 5 bases, with 16 bases spanning the gap. This CDR3 comprises 14 residues. CDR3 coding DNA: TGTGCCAGCAGGGGGGGCGGCTCAACGTATGGCTACACCTTC. Translation gives CASRGGGSTYGYTF. The full variable domain, in which reference TRBV5-8 and TRBJ1-2 provide the parts outside the CDR3, is EAGVTQSPTHLIKTRGQQATLRCSPISGHTSVYWYQQALGLGLQFLLWYDEGEERNRGNFPPRFSGRQFPNYSSELNVNALELEDSALYLCASRGGGSTYGYTFGSGTRLTVV.

The gene calls are TRBV2 and TRBJ1-2; D unresolved. Germline V lookup: CDR1 SNHLY, CDR2 FYNNEI. The CDR3 loop spans 14 amino acids. Trimming stripped 11 bases from V and 8 bases from J, with 24 bases between. The CDR3 loop is CALFSGFPSDGYTF. Written as DNA, the CDR3 is TGTGCCTTATTTAGTGGGTTCCCATCTGACGGCTACACCTTC.

This rearrangement joins TRBV2 to TRBJ1-4; D unresolved. The length of the CDR3 is 13 residues. Germline V lookup: CDR1 SNHLY, CDR2 FYNNEI. The V end lost 7 bases, the J end lost 6 bases, and 12 bases lay between the germline ends. CDR3 coding DNA: TGTGCCAGCACCCAGGCCCGTGATGAAAAACTGTTTTTT. It translates to CASTQARDEKLFF.

The gene calls are TRBV6-2 or TRBV6-3 and TRBJ1-1; 8 bases fit TRBD1. With 5 bases clipped from V and 3 bases from J, the junction kept 5 bases outside the gene matches. Germline V gene lookup returns CDR1 MNHEY and CDR2 SVGEGT. The CDR3 has 14 amino acids. The CDR3 nucleotides read TGTGCCAGCAGTCCGGGACAGGAATACACTGAAGCTTTCTTT. This translates into CASSPGQEYTEAFF.

This rearrangement joins TRBV28 to TRBJ1-5, with D possibly being TRBD1 (5 bases). The CDR3 runs to 14 residues. Trimming left V 7 bases short and J 5 bases short, with 15 bases between. CDR1 MDHEN and CDR2 SYDVKM come from the germline V gene. CDR3 sequence: CASMGRAAYQPQHF. The CDR3 region has the DNA TGTGCCAGCATGGGCAGGGCGGCGTATCAGCCCCAGCATTTT.

The chain combines TRBV7-2 with TRBJ2-2; D is unresolved. CDR1 SGHTA and CDR2 FQGNSA come from the germline V gene. CDR3 size: 14 residues. V was trimmed by 5 bases and J by 6 bases, leaving 13 bases between them. CDR3 nucleotides: TGTGCCAGCAGCCCAGGCAGCCTCCCCGGGGAGCTGTTTTTT. This translates into CASSPGSLPGELFF.